This passage covers 5 T cell receptor beta chains from one sample sequenced in a study of shared clonotypes between healthy human individuals. Sequencing used immunoSEQ multiplex PCR; TCRdb keeps in-frame clones, though not all of them. The repertoire has more than 2 million clones, approximately 95% of them found once; the top ten carry more than 0.1%. Sequenced sample: naive CD4+ T cells sorted from blood. Subset noted: CD45RA+ positively selected. Receptors originate from a man younger than 35 in good health.

The chain couples TRBV30 to TRBJ2-7; tentatively, D is TRBD1 (6 bases). Germline CDR1 and CDR2: GTSNPN and SVGIG (reference sequence). The CDR3 covers 12 residues. Trimming pared 4 bases from V and 7 bases from J, leaving 14 bases between. This chain's CDR3 is CAWTRQAEEQYF. CDR3 in DNA: TGTGCCTGGACGCGACAGGCGGAGGAGCAGTACTTC.

The rearrangement links TRBV11-1 to TRBJ2-2; perhaps TRBD1 as D (5 bases). The V and J ends lost 1 base and 4 bases respectively, with 10 bases between them. The germline V gene encodes CDR1 SGHAT and CDR2 FQDESV (reference sequence). The CDR3 consists of 15 residues. CDR3 in amino acids: CASSLEGAGTGELFF. The CDR3 DNA follows: TGTGCCAGCAGCTTAGAAGGGGCCGGCACCGGGGAGCTGTTTTTT. The entire variable domain, with the rest obtained from reference TRBV11-1 and TRBJ2-2, is as follows: EAEVAQSPRYKITEKSQAVAFWCDPISGHATLYWYRQILGQGPELLVQFQDESVVDDSQLPKDRFSAERLKGVDSTLKIQPAELGDSAMYLCASSLEGAGTGELFFGEGSRLTVL.

The V and J genes are TRBV4-2 and TRBJ1-2; 7 bases map to TRBD1. The CDR3 has 17 amino acids. V shed 1 base and J 0 bases; nucleotides not matched to a gene: 8. Germline loops: CDR1 LGHNA, CDR2 YNFKEQ. The DNA for the CDR3 is TGTGCCAGCAGCCAAGGTACAGGGGAGCTGACTAACTATGGCTACACCTTC. The encoded protein is CASSQGTGELTNYGYTF.

This clone appeared a single time. The gene calls are TRBV25-1 and TRBJ2-5; 7 positions match TRBD2. The V segment lost 1 base and the J segment 7 bases; nucleotides outside the gene matches: 6. Germline CDR1 MGHDK, CDR2 SYGVNS. The CDR3 contains 14 residues. DNA for the CDR3: TGTGCCAGCAGTGAATCGGGCAGGGAGGGGACCCAGTACTTC. Translating gives CASSESGREGTQYF.

CDR3 in DNA: TGTGCCAGCAGTTCTTCCTACAGGGTCGGGGAGCTGTTTTTT. Translating gives CASSSSYRVGELFF. The chain has TRBV6-1 and TRBJ2-2, with D possibly being TRBD1 (6 bases). From germline, CDR1 is MNHNS and CDR2 SASEGT. The CDR3 length is 14 residues. V shed 5 bases and J shed 7 bases, with 14 bases lying between them.